This TCR beta chain was sequenced for a study of identical twins. This CDR3 contains 15 residues. From germline, CDR1 is LGHDT and CDR2 YNNKEL (reference sequence). J was trimmed by 7 bases and V by 1 base; bases with no gene match: 4. TCRdb analysed the 5' RACE reads with MiXCR anew, one entry per CDR3 protein. Among 200,000 to 250,000 distinct CDR3 sequences listed, roughly 13% were seen once. In addition, the sample was reused for a study of yellow fever vaccine responses in identical twins.

The source is a woman between 18 and 29 years old in good health. Sequencing was done on a sample of memory (CD45RO+) T cells sorted from blood. This chain joins TRBV3-1 and TRBJ1-4, with 9 bases matching TRBD1. The CDR3 bases are TGTGCCAGCAGCCAAGTGACAGGGGGAAGTGAAAAACTGTTTTTT. Protein sequence: CASSQVTGGSEKLFF.